A selection of T cell receptor beta chains follows, all from one sample in a study of T cell changes during pregnancy in multiple sclerosis. Repertoires were generated with immunoSEQ multiplex PCR, while TCRdb's copy carries only in-frame clones and drops some. The sample comprises around 65,000 clones, around 90% of which are singletons, and approximately 1.5% rests with the top ten. Here the sequenced sample was peripheral blood, taken in the third trimester of pregnancy. These receptors were taken from a female donor in good health, enrolled as a control in a pregnancy study. Each CDR3 is given with its conserved first and last residue. Each record gives: J gene, D gene, V gene, clone size, CDR3 DNA, CDR3 protein. The D gene is left open where the match is weak. Size values are once, few and many counts, or a class for expanded clones, and some rows have none.

J gene: TRBJ1-5
D gene: -
V gene: TRBV4-1
clone size: -
CDR3 DNA: TGCGCCAGCAGCCAAGTGGGCCAGCCCCAGCATTTT
CDR3 protein: CASSQVGQPQHF

J gene: TRBJ2-6
D gene: -
V gene: TRBV27
clone size: -
CDR3 DNA: TGTGCCAGCATCGACACTTTCTCTGGGGCCAACGTCCTGACTTTC
CDR3 protein: CASIDTFSGANVLTF

J gene: TRBJ2-7
D gene: -
V gene: TRBV15
clone size: -
CDR3 DNA: TGTGCCACCAGCAGAGGGGCAGGATTTTACGAGCAGTACTTC
CDR3 protein: CATSRGAGFYEQYF

J gene: TRBJ1-5
D gene: TRBD1
V gene: TRBV11-2
clone size: -
CDR3 DNA: TGTGCCAGCAGCCCAAGTGGGACAGGGAATCAGCCCCAGCATTTT
CDR3 protein: CASSPSGTGNQPQHF

J gene: TRBJ1-1
D gene: -
V gene: TRBV5-5
clone size: -
CDR3 DNA: TGTGCCAGCAGGTCAGGGATGAACACTGAAGCTTTCTTT
CDR3 protein: CASRSGMNTEAFF

J gene: TRBJ2-5
D gene: TRBD2
V gene: TRBV19
clone size: -
CDR3 DNA: TGTGCCAGTAGTATAGTCGTGGCGGGGGGGCCCGAGACCCAGTACTTC
CDR3 protein: CASSIVVAGGPETQYF

J gene: TRBJ2-7
D gene: TRBD1
V gene: TRBV5-1
clone size: -
CDR3 DNA: TGCGCCAGCAGCCCCGACCCGACAGGGGGGGCGCAGTACTTC
CDR3 protein: CASSPDPTGGAQYF

J gene: TRBJ1-1
D gene: -
V gene: TRBV15
clone size: few
CDR3 DNA: TGTGCCACCAGCAGTGGGTGGAGCACTGAAGCTTTCTTT
CDR3 protein: CATSSGWSTEAFF

J gene: TRBJ2-2
D gene: -
V gene: TRBV6-5
clone size: -
CDR3 DNA: TGTGCCAGCAGCCGAACGGGGAGAAACGGGGAGCTGTTTTTT
CDR3 protein: CASSRTGRNGELFF

J gene: TRBJ2-5
D gene: -
V gene: TRBV5-6
clone size: once
CDR3 DNA: TGTGCCAGCAGCTTAACAGGGGGGGGCCAAGAGACCCAGTACTTC
CDR3 protein: CASSLTGGGQETQYF

J gene: TRBJ1-2
D gene: -
V gene: TRBV7-9
clone size: -
CDR3 DNA: TGTGCCAGCAGCCCCGAGCTGCAGGGCTATGGCTACACCTTC
CDR3 protein: CASSPELQGYGYTF

J gene: TRBJ1-2
D gene: -
V gene: TRBV15
clone size: once
CDR3 DNA: TGTGCCACCAGCAGAGATCATGCAGGGTCCTATGGCTACACCTTC
CDR3 protein: CATSRDHAGSYGYTF

J gene: TRBJ2-6
D gene: -
V gene: TRBV7-3
clone size: -
CDR3 DNA: TGTGCCAGCAGCCGTGACAGCTCTGGGGCCAACGTCCTGACTTTC
CDR3 protein: CASSRDSSGANVLTF

J gene: TRBJ2-7
D gene: -
V gene: TRBV7-9
clone size: once
CDR3 DNA: TGTGCCAGCAGCACCGGGACTGGCTCCTACGAGCAGTACTTC
CDR3 protein: CASSTGTGSYEQYF

J gene: TRBJ1-5
D gene: TRBD1
V gene: TRBV18
clone size: -
CDR3 DNA: TGTGCCAGCTCACCCGGACAGGGCGGTGAGCCCCAGCATTTT
CDR3 protein: CASSPGQGGEPQHF

J gene: TRBJ1-1
D gene: TRBD1
V gene: TRBV27
clone size: -
CDR3 DNA: TGTGCCAGCTCAAACAGGGGAAGGACTGAAGCTTTCTTT
CDR3 protein: CASSNRGRTEAFF

J gene: TRBJ1-3
D gene: -
V gene: TRBV7-9
clone size: -
CDR3 DNA: TGTGCCAGCAGCCTCAGTTTCCTAGCCGGAAACACCATATATTTT
CDR3 protein: CASSLSFLAGNTIYF

J gene: TRBJ2-1
D gene: -
V gene: TRBV7-6
clone size: -
CDR3 DNA: TGTGCCAGCAGCTTAAGAACAGGGAAGGATGAGCAGTTCTTC
CDR3 protein: CASSLRTGKDEQFF

J gene: TRBJ1-1
D gene: -
V gene: TRBV5-1
clone size: -
CDR3 DNA: TGCGCCAGCAGCTCGAGGGCCTCCGGCCGCACTGAAGCTTTCTTT
CDR3 protein: CASSSRASGRTEAFF

J gene: TRBJ2-7
D gene: -
V gene: TRBV5-1
clone size: -
CDR3 DNA: TGCGCCAGCAGCTTGGGGGGACAAGGGAGCTCCTACGAGCAGTACTTC
CDR3 protein: CASSLGGQGSSYEQYF

J gene: TRBJ2-7
D gene: -
V gene: TRBV10-3
clone size: -
CDR3 DNA: TGTGCCATCAGTGAAGGCGACAGCTCCTACGAGCAGTACTTC
CDR3 protein: CAISEGDSSYEQYF

J gene: TRBJ2-2
D gene: -
V gene: TRBV7-2
clone size: -
CDR3 DNA: TGTGCCAGCAGCTTATGGGGAGACACCGGGGAGCTGTTTTTT
CDR3 protein: CASSLWGDTGELFF

J gene: TRBJ2-5
D gene: -
V gene: TRBV7-2
clone size: -
CDR3 DNA: TGTGCCAGCAGCTTGACAGGTGGTGGTTTGGAGACCCAGTACTTC
CDR3 protein: CASSLTGGGLETQYF

J gene: TRBJ1-5
D gene: -
V gene: TRBV4-1
clone size: -
CDR3 DNA: TGCGCCAGCAGCCTTAGTGCCACCAAGGCGGGAAATCAGCCCCAGCATTTT
CDR3 protein: CASSLSATKAGNQPQHF

J gene: TRBJ1-5
D gene: TRBD1
V gene: TRBV6-4
clone size: -
CDR3 DNA: TGTGCCAGCGGGACAGGGGGCAATCAGCCCCAGCATTTT
CDR3 protein: CASGTGGNQPQHF

J gene: TRBJ2-3
D gene: TRBD2
V gene: TRBV28
clone size: -
CDR3 DNA: TGTGCCAGCACCTTGACTAGCGGGGGCAGGGATACGCAGTATTTT
CDR3 protein: CASTLTSGGRDTQYF

J gene: TRBJ1-2
D gene: -
V gene: TRBV20-1
clone size: -
CDR3 DNA: TGCAGTGCTAGTCGGAGTAATGGCTACACCTTC
CDR3 protein: CSASRSNGYTF

J gene: TRBJ2-3
D gene: -
V gene: TRBV4-3
clone size: -
CDR3 DNA: TGCGCCAGCAGCCAAGATGCGCGGACTCACACAGATACGCAGTATTTT
CDR3 protein: CASSQDARTHTDTQYF

J gene: TRBJ2-1
D gene: TRBD2
V gene: TRBV29-1
clone size: -
CDR3 DNA: TGCAGCGTTGGTAGCGGGACAAACTACAATGAGCAGTTCTTC
CDR3 protein: CSVGSGTNYNEQFF

J gene: TRBJ1-5
D gene: -
V gene: TRBV6-4
clone size: -
CDR3 DNA: TGTGCCAGCAGTTCTACCCCAAATCAGCCCCAGCATTTT
CDR3 protein: CASSSTPNQPQHF

J gene: TRBJ2-7
D gene: -
V gene: TRBV7-9
clone size: -
CDR3 DNA: TGTGCCAGCAGCTTAACTTACGAGCAGTACTTC
CDR3 protein: CASSLTYEQYF

J gene: TRBJ2-3
D gene: -
V gene: TRBV30
clone size: -
CDR3 DNA: TGTGCGATGGTGGCGGGCCTCACAGATACGCAGTATTTT
CDR3 protein: CAMVAGLTDTQYF

J gene: TRBJ2-2
D gene: TRBD1
V gene: TRBV19
clone size: -
CDR3 DNA: TGTGCCAGTAGGGACAGGGGGCAAACCGGGGAGCTGTTTTTT
CDR3 protein: CASRDRGQTGELFF

J gene: TRBJ2-5
D gene: -
V gene: TRBV2
clone size: once
CDR3 DNA: TGTGCCAGCAGTGTTTTTGGTAGGGGTGGGCAAGAGACCCAGTACTTC
CDR3 protein: CASSVFGRGGQETQYF

J gene: TRBJ1-6
D gene: -
V gene: TRBV13
clone size: -
CDR3 DNA: TGTGCCAGCAGTCTGGACACTACTTTGGGTAATTCACCCCTCCACTTT
CDR3 protein: CASSLDTTLGNSPLHF

J gene: TRBJ2-4
D gene: TRBD1
V gene: TRBV5-5
clone size: -
CDR3 DNA: TGTGCCAGCAGCTTTTCCGGGACAGGGGAATACTTC
CDR3 protein: CASSFSGTGEYF

J gene: TRBJ2-7
D gene: -
V gene: TRBV4-2
clone size: -
CDR3 DNA: TGTGCCAGCAGCCAAGATTCGCAGGTCCCCTACGAGCAGTACTTC
CDR3 protein: CASSQDSQVPYEQYF

J gene: TRBJ2-5
D gene: TRBD1
V gene: TRBV11-2
clone size: -
CDR3 DNA: TGTGCCAGCAGCTCCTTAAGGGGGCGCACGGAGACCCAGTACTTC
CDR3 protein: CASSSLRGRTETQYF

J gene: TRBJ1-2
D gene: -
V gene: TRBV15
clone size: -
CDR3 DNA: TGTGCCACCAGCAGCCCGACACGGAATAACTATGGCTACACCTTC
CDR3 protein: CATSSPTRNNYGYTF

J gene: TRBJ1-2
D gene: -
V gene: TRBV30
clone size: -
CDR3 DNA: TGTGCCTGGAGACGGATGCTATCTAGTGGCTACACCTTC
CDR3 protein: CAWRRMLSSGYTF

J gene: TRBJ1-6
D gene: -
V gene: TRBV19
clone size: -
CDR3 DNA: TGTGCCAGTAGGAACAATGTCCGTTCACCCCTCCACTTT
CDR3 protein: CASRNNVRSPLHF

J gene: TRBJ2-7
D gene: TRBD2
V gene: TRBV2
clone size: once
CDR3 DNA: TGTGCCAGCAGTGACCTAGCGGGACCCTACGAGCAGTACTTC
CDR3 protein: CASSDLAGPYEQYF

J gene: TRBJ1-6
D gene: TRBD1
V gene: TRBV5-1
clone size: -
CDR3 DNA: TGCGCCAGCAGCTTGATGGACAGGGGGCGGAATTCACCCCTCCACTTT
CDR3 protein: CASSLMDRGRNSPLHF

J gene: TRBJ2-4
D gene: TRBD1
V gene: TRBV27
clone size: -
CDR3 DNA: TGTGCCAGCAGTTTATGGACAGGGAACAAAAACATTCAGTACTTC
CDR3 protein: CASSLWTGNKNIQYF

J gene: TRBJ2-4
D gene: -
V gene: TRBV21-1
clone size: -
CDR3 DNA: TGTGCCAGCAGCAGAGGCGGGACTAGCGGGGGGCTACCCTCCAAAAACATTCAGTACTTC
CDR3 protein: CASSRGGTSGGLPSKNIQYF

J gene: TRBJ2-5
D gene: TRBD2
V gene: TRBV6-4
clone size: -
CDR3 DNA: TGTGCCAGCAGACTAGCGGGGTCGGAGACCCAGTACTTC
CDR3 protein: CASRLAGSETQYF

J gene: TRBJ2-5
D gene: TRBD1
V gene: TRBV5-4
clone size: -
CDR3 DNA: TGTGCCAGCAGCTTGAAGAAGGGGGCGGAAGGCAAAGAGACCCAGTACTTC
CDR3 protein: CASSLKKGAEGKETQYF

J gene: TRBJ1-3
D gene: -
V gene: TRBV5-4
clone size: -
CDR3 DNA: TGTGCCAGCAGCTCCCAAGGGGCTGGAAACACCATATATTTT
CDR3 protein: CASSSQGAGNTIYF

J gene: TRBJ2-2
D gene: -
V gene: TRBV7-3
clone size: -
CDR3 DNA: TGTGCCAGCAGCTTAGGGGGCAGCGCGAACACCGGGGAGCTGTTTTTT
CDR3 protein: CASSLGGSANTGELFF

J gene: TRBJ1-2
D gene: TRBD1
V gene: TRBV28
clone size: -
CDR3 DNA: TGTGCCAGCAGTTTTGGGACAGGGGTCTATGGCTACACCTTC
CDR3 protein: CASSFGTGVYGYTF

J gene: TRBJ2-7
D gene: TRBD2
V gene: TRBV5-1
clone size: -
CDR3 DNA: TGCGCCAGCAGCCGGGGACTAGCGGGGTCAGGCGAGCAGTACTTC
CDR3 protein: CASSRGLAGSGEQYF

J gene: TRBJ2-2
D gene: -
V gene: TRBV7-2
clone size: once
CDR3 DNA: TGTGCCAGCAGCAGAGACCCCGGGGGAACAACCGGGGAGCTGTTTTTT
CDR3 protein: CASSRDPGGTTGELFF

J gene: TRBJ2-5
D gene: TRBD2
V gene: TRBV9
clone size: -
CDR3 DNA: TGTGCCAGCAGCGTAGAGGCGGGAGATTGGGAGACCCAGTACTTC
CDR3 protein: CASSVEAGDWETQYF

J gene: TRBJ1-3
D gene: TRBD1
V gene: TRBV7-9
clone size: -
CDR3 DNA: TGTGCCAGCAGCTTAGGACAGGGAAGAGGAAACACCATATATTTT
CDR3 protein: CASSLGQGRGNTIYF

J gene: TRBJ1-2
D gene: TRBD1
V gene: TRBV4-3
clone size: -
CDR3 DNA: TGCGCCAGCAGCCGAGAACGAACAGGGGCCTATGGCTACACCTTC
CDR3 protein: CASSRERTGAYGYTF

J gene: TRBJ2-2
D gene: TRBD1
V gene: TRBV19
clone size: -
CDR3 DNA: TGTGCCAGTAGTTTTGACAGGGGGCCCCCCGACACCGGGGAGCTGTTTTTT
CDR3 protein: CASSFDRGPPDTGELFF